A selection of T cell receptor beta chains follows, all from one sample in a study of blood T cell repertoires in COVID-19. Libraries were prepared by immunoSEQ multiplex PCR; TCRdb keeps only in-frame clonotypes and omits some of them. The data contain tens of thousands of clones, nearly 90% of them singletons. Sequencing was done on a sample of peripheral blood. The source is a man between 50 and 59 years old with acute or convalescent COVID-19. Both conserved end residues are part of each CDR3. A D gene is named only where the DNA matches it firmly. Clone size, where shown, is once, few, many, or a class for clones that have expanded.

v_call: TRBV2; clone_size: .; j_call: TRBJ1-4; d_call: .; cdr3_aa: CAGQQGLGDKLFF; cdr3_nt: TGTGCCGGACAGCAGGGTTTAGGGGATAAACTGTTTTTT
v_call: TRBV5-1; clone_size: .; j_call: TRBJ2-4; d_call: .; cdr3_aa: CASSFGPAAVDIQYF; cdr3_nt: TGCGCCAGCAGCTTTGGCCCCGCGGCGGTGGACATTCAGTACTTC
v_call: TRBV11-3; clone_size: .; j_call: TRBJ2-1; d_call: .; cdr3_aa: CASSSNSRGEQFF; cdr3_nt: TGTGCCAGCAGCTCCAATTCCAGAGGTGAGCAGTTCTTC
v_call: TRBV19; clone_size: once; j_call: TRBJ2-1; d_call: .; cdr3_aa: CASNSLYNEQFF; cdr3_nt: TGTGCCAGTAACAGTCTGTACAATGAGCAGTTCTTC
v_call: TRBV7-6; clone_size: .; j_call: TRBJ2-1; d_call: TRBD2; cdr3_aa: CASSALSPSGSSYNEQFF; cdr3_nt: TGTGCCAGCAGCGCCCTAAGCCCTAGCGGGAGTAGCTACAATGAGCAGTTCTTC
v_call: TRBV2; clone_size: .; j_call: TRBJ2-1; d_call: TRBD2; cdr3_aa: CASSPTSGRYNEQFF; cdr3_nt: TGTGCCAGCAGCCCGACTAGCGGCCGCTACAATGAGCAGTTCTTC
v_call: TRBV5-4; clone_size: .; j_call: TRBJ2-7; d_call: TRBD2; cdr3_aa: CASSPGGLADSYEQYF; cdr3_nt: TGTGCCAGCAGCCCTGGAGGACTAGCGGACTCCTACGAGCAGTACTTC
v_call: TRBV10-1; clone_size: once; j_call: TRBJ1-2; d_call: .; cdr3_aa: CASSESGASGYTF; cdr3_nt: TGCGCCAGCAGTGAGTCAGGGGCGTCTGGCTACACCTTC
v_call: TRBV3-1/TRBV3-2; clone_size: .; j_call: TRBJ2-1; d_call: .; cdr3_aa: CASSRDFYNEQFF; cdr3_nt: TGTGCCAGCAGCCGAGACTTTTACAATGAGCAGTTCTTC
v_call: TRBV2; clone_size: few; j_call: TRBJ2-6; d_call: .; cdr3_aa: CASEVLSGANVLTF; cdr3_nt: TGTGCCAGCGAGGTACTCTCTGGGGCCAACGTCCTGACTTTC
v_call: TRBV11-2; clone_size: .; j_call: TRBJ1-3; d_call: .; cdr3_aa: CASSLDYPDRENGNTIYF; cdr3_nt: TGTGCCAGCAGCTTAGATTACCCGGACAGAGAAAATGGAAACACCATATATTTT
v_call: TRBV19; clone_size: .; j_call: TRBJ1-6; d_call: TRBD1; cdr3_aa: CASNPRQGVGNSPLHF; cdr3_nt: TGTGCCAGTAACCCCAGACAGGGTGTAGGCAATTCACCCCTCCACTTT